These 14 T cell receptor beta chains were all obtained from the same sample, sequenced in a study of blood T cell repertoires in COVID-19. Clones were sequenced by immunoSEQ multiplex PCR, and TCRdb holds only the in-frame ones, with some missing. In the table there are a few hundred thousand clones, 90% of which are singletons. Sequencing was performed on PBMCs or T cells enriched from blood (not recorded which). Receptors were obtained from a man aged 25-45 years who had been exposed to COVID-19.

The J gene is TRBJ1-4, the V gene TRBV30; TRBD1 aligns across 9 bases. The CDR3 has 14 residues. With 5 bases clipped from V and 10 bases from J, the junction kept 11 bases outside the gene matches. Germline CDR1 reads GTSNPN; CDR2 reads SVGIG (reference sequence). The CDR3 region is CAWGMGQGSGKLFF. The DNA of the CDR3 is TGTGCCTGGGGTATGGGACAGGGTTCCGGAAAACTGTTTTTT.

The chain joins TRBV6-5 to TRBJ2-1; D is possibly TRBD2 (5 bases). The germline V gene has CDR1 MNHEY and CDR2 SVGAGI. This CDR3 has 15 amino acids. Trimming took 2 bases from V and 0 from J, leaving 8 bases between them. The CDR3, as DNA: TGTGCCAGCAGTTACACGGCGGGCTCCTACAATGAGCAGTTCTTC. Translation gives CASSYTAGSYNEQFF.

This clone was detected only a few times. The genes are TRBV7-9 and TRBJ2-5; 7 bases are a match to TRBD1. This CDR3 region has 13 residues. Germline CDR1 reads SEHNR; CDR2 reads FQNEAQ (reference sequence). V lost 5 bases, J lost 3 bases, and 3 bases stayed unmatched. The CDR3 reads CASSPGTEETQYF. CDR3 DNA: TGTGCCAGCAGCCCCGGGACAGAAGAGACCCAGTACTTC.

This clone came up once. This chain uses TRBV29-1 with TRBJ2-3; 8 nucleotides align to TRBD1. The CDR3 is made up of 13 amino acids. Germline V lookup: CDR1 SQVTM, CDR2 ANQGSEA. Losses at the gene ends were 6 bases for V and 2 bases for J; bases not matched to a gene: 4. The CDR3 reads CSVEDRATDTQYF. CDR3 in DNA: TGCAGCGTAGAGGACAGGGCCACAGATACGCAGTATTTT.

The CDR3 spells CASRKGQESTEAFF. CDR3 DNA sequence: TGTGCCAGTAGGAAGGGGCAGGAGAGCACTGAAGCTTTCTTT. The chain carries TRBV19 and TRBJ1-1; TRBD1 might be the D (5 bases). V lost 6 bases and J lost 4, with 15 bases in between. Germline V lookup: CDR1 LNHDA, CDR2 SQIVND (reference sequence). This CDR3 comprises 14 residues.

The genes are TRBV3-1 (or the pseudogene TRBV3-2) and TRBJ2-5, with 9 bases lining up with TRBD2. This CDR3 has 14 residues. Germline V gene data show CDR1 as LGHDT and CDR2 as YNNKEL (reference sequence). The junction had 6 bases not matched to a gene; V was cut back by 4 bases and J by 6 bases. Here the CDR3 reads CASSLLSGGKTQYF. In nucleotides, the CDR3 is TGTGCCAGCAGCCTCCTTAGCGGGGGAAAGACCCAGTACTTC.

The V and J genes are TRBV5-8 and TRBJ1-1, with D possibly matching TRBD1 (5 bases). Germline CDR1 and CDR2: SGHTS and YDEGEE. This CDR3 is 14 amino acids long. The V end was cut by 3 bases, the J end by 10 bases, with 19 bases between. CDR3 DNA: TGTGCCAGCAGCTCGGGGGAAGGGGTCTCTAGAGCTTTCTTT. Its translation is CASSSGEGVSRAFF.

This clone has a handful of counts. CDR3 region: CASSLGTTSTDTQYF. CDR3 nucleotides: TGTGCCAGCAGCTTAGGGACAACTAGCACAGATACGCAGTATTTT. The chain has TRBV7-9 and TRBJ2-3, with D tentatively TRBD1 (5 bases). The CDR3 is 15 residues long. V lost 1 base to trimming and J lost 0 bases, with 8 bases between them. Germline V gene sequence: CDR1 SEHNR, CDR2 FQNEAQ (reference sequence).

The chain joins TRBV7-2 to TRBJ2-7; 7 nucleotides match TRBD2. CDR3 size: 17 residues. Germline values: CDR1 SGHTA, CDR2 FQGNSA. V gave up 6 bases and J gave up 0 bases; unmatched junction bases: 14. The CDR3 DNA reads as TGTGCCAGCAGTTCGAGCGGGGTCCCCTTTAGCTCCTACGAGCAGTACTTC. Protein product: CASSSSGVPFSSYEQYF.

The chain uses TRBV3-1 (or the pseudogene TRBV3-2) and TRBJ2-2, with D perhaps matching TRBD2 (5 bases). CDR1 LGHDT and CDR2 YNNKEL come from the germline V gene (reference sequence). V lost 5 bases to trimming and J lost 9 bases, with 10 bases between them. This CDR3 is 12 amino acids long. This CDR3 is CASSARGWELFF. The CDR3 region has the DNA TGTGCCAGCAGCGCCCGCGGGTGGGAGCTGTTTTTT.

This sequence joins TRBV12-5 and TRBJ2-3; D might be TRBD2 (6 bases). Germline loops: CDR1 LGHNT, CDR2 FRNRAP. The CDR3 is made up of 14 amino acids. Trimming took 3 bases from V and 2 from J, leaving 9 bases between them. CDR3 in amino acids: CASGLGTPTDTQYF. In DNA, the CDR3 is TGTGCTAGTGGTTTAGGGACTCCCACAGATACGCAGTATTTT.

The CDR3 nucleotides read TGTGCCAGTAGTCCCTGGGGGATGGGGGGAGTAGATGAAGCTTTCTTT. This codes for CASSPWGMGGVDEAFF. The V and J genes are TRBV19 and TRBJ1-1; possible D gene TRBD1, 5 bases. The ends were cut back, 5 bases at V and 7 bases at J, with 23 bases in the middle. Germline V gives CDR1 LNHDA, CDR2 SQIVND (reference sequence). The CDR3 is 16 amino acids.

CDR3 sequence: CASSTGGAGETQYF. The DNA of the CDR3 is TGTGCCAGCAGCACCGGGGGGGCTGGGGAGACCCAGTACTTC. J is TRBJ2-5 and V is TRBV11-2; TRBD2 matches at 8 bases. CDR1 and CDR2 (germline): SGHAT, FQNNGV. V lost 5 bases and J lost 5; bases outside the gene matches: 7. This CDR3 contains 14 residues.

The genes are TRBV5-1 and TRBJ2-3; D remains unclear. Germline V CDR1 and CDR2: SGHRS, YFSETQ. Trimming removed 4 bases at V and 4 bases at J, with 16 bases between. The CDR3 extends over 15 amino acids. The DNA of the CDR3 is TGCGCCAGCAGCCCCCCAACTAACCTCCCAGATACGCAGTATTTT. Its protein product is CASSPPTNLPDTQYF. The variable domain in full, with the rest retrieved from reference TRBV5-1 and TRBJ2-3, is KAGVTQTPRYLIKTRGQQVTLSCSPISGHRSVSWYQQTPGQGLQFLFEYFSETQRNKGNFPGRFSGRQFSNSRSEMNVSTLELGDSALYLCASSPPTNLPDTQYFGPGTRLTVL.